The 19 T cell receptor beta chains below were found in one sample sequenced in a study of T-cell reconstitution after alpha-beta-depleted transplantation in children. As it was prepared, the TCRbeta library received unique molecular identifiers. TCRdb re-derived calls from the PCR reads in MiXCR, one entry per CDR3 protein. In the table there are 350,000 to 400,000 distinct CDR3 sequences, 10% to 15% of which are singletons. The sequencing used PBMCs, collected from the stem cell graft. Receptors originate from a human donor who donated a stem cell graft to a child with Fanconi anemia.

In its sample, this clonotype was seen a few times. The CDR3 DNA is TGTGCCAGCAGCCAATCAGGGACTGGCGGGGAGCTGTTTTTT. Translating it yields CASSQSGTGGELFF. This chain uses TRBV3-1 with TRBJ2-2; D perhaps matches TRBD2 (6 bases). The CDR3 runs 14 residues. V lost 2 bases, J lost 7 bases, and 11 bases lay in between. Germline values: CDR1 LGHDT, CDR2 YNNKEL (reference sequence).

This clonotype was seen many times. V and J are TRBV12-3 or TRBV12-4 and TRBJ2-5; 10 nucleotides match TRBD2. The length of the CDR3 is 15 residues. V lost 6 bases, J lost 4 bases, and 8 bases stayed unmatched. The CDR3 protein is CASSRSLAGSETQYF. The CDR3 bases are TGTGCCAGCAGCCGTTCACTAGCGGGGTCAGAGACCCAGTACTTC.

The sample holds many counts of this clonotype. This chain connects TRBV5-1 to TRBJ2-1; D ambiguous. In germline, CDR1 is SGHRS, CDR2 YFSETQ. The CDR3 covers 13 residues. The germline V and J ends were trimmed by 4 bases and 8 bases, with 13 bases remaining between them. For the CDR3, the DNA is TGCGCCAGCAGCCCGACTTCTTACGATGAGCAGTTCTTC. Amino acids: CASSPTSYDEQFF.

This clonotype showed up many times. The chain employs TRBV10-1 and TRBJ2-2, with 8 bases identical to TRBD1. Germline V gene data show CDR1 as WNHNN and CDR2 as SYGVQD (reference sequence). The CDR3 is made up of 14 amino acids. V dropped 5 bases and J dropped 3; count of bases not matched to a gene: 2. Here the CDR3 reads CASSQQGDTGELFF. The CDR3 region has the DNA TGCGCCAGCAGTCAACAGGGGGACACCGGGGAGCTGTTTTTT.

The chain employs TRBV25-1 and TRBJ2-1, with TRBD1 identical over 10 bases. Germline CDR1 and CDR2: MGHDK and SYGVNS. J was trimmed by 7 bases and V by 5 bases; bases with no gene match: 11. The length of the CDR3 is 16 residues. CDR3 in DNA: TGTGCCAGCAGTTCTACAACCGGGACAGGGGTTAATGAGCAGTTCTTC. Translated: CASSSTTGTGVNEQFF.

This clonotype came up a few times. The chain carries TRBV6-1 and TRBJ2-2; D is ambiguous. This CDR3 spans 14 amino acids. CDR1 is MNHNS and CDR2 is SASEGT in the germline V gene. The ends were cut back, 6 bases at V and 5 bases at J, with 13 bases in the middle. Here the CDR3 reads CASSTSIWTGELFF. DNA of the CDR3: TGTGCCAGCAGCACTTCCATTTGGACCGGGGAGCTGTTTTTT.

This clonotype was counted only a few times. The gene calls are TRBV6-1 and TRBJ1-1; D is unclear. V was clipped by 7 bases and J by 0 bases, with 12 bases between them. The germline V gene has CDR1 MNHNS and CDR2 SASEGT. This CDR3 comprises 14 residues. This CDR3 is CASTTVDMNTEAFF. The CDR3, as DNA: TGTGCCAGCACCACGGTAGACATGAACACTGAAGCTTTCTTT.

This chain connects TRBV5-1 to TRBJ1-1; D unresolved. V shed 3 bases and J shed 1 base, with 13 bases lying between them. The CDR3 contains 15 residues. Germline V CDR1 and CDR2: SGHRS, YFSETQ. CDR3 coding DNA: TGCGCCAGCAGCTCCCGGCCCGGGAGGAACACTGAAGCTTTCTTT. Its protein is CASSSRPGRNTEAFF.

CDR3 coding DNA: TGTGCCAGCAGTAAAGCGGGACTTGCCTACGAGCAGTACTTC. It translates to CASSKAGLAYEQYF. This rearrangement joins TRBV11-2 to TRBJ2-7; 7 nucleotides align to TRBD2. Germline V lookup: CDR1 SGHAT, CDR2 FQNNGV. This CDR3 is 14 amino acids long. V dropped 6 bases and J dropped 2; count of bases not matched to a gene: 7.

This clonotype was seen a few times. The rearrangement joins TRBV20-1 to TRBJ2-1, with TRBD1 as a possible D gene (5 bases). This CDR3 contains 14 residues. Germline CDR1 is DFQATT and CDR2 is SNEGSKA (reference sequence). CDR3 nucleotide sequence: TGCAGCGCCGCAGAAGGGGCCTTGGCCAATGAGCAGTTCTTC. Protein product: CSAAEGALANEQFF.

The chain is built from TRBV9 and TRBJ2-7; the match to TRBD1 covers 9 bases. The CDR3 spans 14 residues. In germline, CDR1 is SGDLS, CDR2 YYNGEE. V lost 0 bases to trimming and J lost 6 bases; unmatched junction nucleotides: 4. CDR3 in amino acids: CASSVGDRDGEQYF. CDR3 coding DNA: TGTGCCAGCAGCGTAGGGGACAGGGACGGCGAGCAGTACTTC.

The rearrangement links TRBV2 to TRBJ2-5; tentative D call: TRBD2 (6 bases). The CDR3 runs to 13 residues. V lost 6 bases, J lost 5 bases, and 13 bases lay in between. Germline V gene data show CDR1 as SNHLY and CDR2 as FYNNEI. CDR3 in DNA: TGTGCCAGCAGCCGGGACTCCCGGGAGACCCAGTACTTC. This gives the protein CASSRDSRETQYF.

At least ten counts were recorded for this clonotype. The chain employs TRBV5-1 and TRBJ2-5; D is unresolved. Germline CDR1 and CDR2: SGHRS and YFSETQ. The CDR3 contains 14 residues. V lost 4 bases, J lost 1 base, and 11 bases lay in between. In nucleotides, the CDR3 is TGCGCCAGCAGCCCCGGATCCCTCCAAGAGACCCAGTACTTC. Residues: CASSPGSLQETQYF.

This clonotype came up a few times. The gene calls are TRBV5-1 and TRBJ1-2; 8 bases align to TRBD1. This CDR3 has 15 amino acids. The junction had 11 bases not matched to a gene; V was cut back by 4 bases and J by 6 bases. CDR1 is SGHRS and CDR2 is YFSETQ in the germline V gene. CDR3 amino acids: CASSPGAGGPHGYTF. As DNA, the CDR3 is TGCGCCAGCAGCCCCGGGGCAGGGGGCCCCCATGGCTACACCTTC.

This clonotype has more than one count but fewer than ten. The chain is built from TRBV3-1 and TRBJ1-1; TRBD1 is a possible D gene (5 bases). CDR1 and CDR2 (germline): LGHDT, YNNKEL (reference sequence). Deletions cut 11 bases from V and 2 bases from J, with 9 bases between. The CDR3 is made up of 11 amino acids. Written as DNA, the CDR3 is TGTGCCTCCGGGGCTAACACTGAAGCTTTCTTT. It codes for CASGANTEAFF.

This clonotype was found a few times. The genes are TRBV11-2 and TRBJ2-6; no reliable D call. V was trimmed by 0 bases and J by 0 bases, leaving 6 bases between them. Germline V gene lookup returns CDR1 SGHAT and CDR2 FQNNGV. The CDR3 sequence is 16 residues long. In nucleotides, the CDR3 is TGTGCCAGCAGCTTAGATCTTTCCTCTGGGGCCAACGTCCTGACTTTC. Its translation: CASSLDLSSGANVLTF.

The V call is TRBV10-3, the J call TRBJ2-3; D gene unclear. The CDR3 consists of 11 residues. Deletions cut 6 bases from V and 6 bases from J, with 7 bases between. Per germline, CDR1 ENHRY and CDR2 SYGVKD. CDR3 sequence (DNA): TGTGCCATCAGCGAAGGGGATACGCAGTATTTT. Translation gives CAISEGDTQYF.

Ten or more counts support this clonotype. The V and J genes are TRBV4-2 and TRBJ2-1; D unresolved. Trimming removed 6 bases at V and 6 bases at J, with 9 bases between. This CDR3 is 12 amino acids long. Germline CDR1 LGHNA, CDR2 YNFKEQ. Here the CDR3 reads CASSTGGNEQFF. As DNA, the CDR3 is TGTGCCAGCAGTACGGGTGGCAATGAGCAGTTCTTC.

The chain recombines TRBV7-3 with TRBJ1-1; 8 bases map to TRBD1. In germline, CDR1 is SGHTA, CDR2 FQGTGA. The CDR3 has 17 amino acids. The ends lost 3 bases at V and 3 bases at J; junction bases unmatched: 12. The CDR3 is CASSFAGPGGGYTEAFF. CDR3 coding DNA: TGTGCCAGCAGCTTCGCGGGGCCAGGGGGCGGTTACACTGAAGCTTTCTTT.